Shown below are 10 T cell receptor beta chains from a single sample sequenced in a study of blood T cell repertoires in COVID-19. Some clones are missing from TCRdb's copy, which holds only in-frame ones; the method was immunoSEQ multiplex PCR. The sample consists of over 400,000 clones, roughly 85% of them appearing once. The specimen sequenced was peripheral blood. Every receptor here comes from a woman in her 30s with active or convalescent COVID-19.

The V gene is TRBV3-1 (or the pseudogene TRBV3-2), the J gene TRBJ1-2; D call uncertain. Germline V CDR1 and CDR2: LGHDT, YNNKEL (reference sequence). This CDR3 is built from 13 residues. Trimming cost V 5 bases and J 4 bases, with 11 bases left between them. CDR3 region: CASSETAVYGYTF. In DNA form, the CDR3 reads TGTGCCAGCAGCGAAACTGCGGTCTATGGCTACACCTTC.

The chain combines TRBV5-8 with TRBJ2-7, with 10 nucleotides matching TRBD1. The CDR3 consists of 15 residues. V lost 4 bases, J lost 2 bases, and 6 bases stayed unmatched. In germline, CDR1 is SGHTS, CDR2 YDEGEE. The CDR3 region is CASSHSGTGAYEQYF. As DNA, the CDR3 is TGTGCCAGCAGCCACTCGGGGACAGGGGCCTACGAGCAGTACTTC.

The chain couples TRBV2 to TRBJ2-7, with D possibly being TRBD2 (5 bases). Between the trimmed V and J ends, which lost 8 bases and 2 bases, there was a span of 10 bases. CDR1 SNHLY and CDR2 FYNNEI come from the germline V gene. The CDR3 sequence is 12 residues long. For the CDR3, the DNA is TGTGCCAGCCGGGAATATACCTACGAGCAGTACTTC. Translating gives CASREYTYEQYF.

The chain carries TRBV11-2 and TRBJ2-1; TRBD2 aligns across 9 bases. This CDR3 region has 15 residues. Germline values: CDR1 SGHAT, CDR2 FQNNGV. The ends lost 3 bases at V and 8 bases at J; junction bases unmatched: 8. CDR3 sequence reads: CASSFSSGDSYEQFF. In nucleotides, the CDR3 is TGTGCCAGCAGCTTTTCTAGCGGGGATTCATATGAGCAGTTCTTC. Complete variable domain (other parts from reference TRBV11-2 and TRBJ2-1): EAGVAQSPRYKIIEKRQSVAFWCNPISGHATLYWYQQILGQGPKLLIQFQNNGVVDDSQLPKDRFSAERLKGVDSTLKIQPAKLEDSAVYLCASSFSSGDSYEQFFGPGTRLTVL.

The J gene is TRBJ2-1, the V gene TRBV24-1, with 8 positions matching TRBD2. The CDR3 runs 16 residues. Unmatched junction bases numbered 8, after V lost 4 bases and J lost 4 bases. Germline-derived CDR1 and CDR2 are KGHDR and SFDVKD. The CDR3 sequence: CATSDAGASGYNEQFF. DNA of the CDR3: TGTGCCACCAGTGACGCTGGGGCTAGCGGGTACAATGAGCAGTTCTTC.

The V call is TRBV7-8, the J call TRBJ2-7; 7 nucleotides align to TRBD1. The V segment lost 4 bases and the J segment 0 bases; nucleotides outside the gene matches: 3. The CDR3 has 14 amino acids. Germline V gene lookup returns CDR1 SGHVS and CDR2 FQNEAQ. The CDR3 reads CASSSYRGSYEQYF. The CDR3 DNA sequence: TGTGCCAGCAGCTCATACAGGGGCTCCTACGAGCAGTACTTC.

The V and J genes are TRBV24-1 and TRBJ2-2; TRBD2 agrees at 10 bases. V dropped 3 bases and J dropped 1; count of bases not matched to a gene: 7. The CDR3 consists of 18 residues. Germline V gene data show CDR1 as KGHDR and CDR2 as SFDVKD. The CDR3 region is CATSDRPSGGQNTGELFF. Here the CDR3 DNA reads TGTGCCACCAGTGATCGCCCTAGCGGGGGACAGAACACCGGGGAGCTGTTTTTT.

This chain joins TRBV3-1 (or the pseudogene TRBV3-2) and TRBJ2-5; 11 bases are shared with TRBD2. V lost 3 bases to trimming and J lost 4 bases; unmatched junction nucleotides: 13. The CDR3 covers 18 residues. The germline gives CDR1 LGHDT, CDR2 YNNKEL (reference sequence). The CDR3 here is CASSHLTSGSGGAETQYF. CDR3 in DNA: TGTGCCAGCAGCCACCTCACTAGCGGGAGTGGGGGGGCAGAGACCCAGTACTTC.

The CDR3 DNA follows: TGCGCCAGCAGCGGGGGGGACATATGCGATCAGCCCCAGCATTTT. Residues: CASSGGDICDQPQHF. The chain is built from TRBV23-1 and TRBJ1-5, with a weak D call TRBD1 (6 bases). TRBV23-1 is marked as an open reading frame, function uncertain. There are 15 residues in the CDR3. V shed 6 bases and J shed 5 bases, with 17 bases lying between them.

CDR3 coding DNA: TGTGCCAGCAGCCCAACGAGGACAGGGATGTATGGCTACACCTTC. It is translated as CASSPTRTGMYGYTF. This chain connects TRBV6-5 to TRBJ1-2, with 8 bases identical to TRBD1. Looked up from germline, CDR1 is MNHEY and CDR2 is SVGAGI. J was trimmed by 5 bases and V by 6 bases; bases with no gene match: 11. The CDR3 is 15 residues long.